The present T cell receptor (beta chain) was sequenced within a study of shared clonotypes between healthy human individuals. CDR3 length: 17 residues. CDR1 LGHNA and CDR2 YSLEER come from the germline V gene. With V trimmed by 0 bases and J by 4 bases, 6 bases remained unmatched. Each replicate PCR on the sorted subsets used about 220 ng DNA (around 30,000 T cell genomes). Generated by immunoSEQ multiplex PCR, the TCRdb table keeps only in-frame clones and is missing some. The sample has 2,500,000 or so clones, under 95% seen once; the top ten hold roughly 0.34%. The origin of this receptor is a young man in good health. Some clones in this sample may be carry-over from other donors' samples. The chain uses TRBV4-3 and TRBJ2-1, with 10 nucleotides matching TRBD2. What was sequenced was naive CD4+ T cells from PBMCs. Subset here: CD45RA+ positively selected. The CDR3 loop is CASSQEASGSPYNEQFF. The CDR3 DNA reads as TGCGCCAGCAGCCAAGAGGCTAGCGGGAGTCCTTACAATGAGCAGTTCTTC.